Listed here is a single T cell receptor beta chain. The antigen is not known. TCRdb itself ran the multiplex PCR reads through MiXCR, one entry per CDR3 protein. The data show fewer than 200,000 distinct CDR3 sequences, approximately 33% seen once. These data originate in a study of breast tumors, draining lymph nodes, adjacent tissues. Study results and limitations: The lymph node origin of tumor T cells was framed as consistent with a hypothesis, not demonstrated. Luminal-like breast cancer showed significantly greater tumor-nontumor repertoire similarity than basal-like breast cancer did. Findings are consistent with lymph node origin and intratumoral expansion of most tumor T cells.

Samples came from axillary lymph nodes draining the breast cancer. CDR1 MNHNY and CDR2 SVGAGI come from the germline V gene (reference sequence). The CDR3 runs 15 residues. V lost 0 bases, J lost 3 bases, and 8 bases lay in between. This receptor was taken from a female donor with breast cancer. Some clones in this sample may be carry-over from other donors' samples. J is TRBJ2-2 and V is TRBV6-6, with TRBD2 as a possible D gene (5 bases). The sequencing input was axillary lymph node tissue. The CDR3 reads CASSYSVGDTGELFF. For the CDR3, the DNA is TGTGCCAGCAGTTACTCGGTGGGAGACACCGGGGAGCTGTTTTTT.